This T cell receptor (beta chain) was identified during a study of blood T cell repertoires in COVID-19. CDR1 and CDR2 (germline): LGHNA, YSLEER. With 0 bases clipped from V and 8 bases from J, the junction kept 17 bases outside the gene matches. The length of the CDR3 is 19 residues. In the study's own analysis: Estimates of nucleated cell counts were drawn from the amplification of reference gene primers. Produced via immunoSEQ multiplex PCR; TCRdb's table is partial and in-frame only. V and J calls and clone size are those listed in that table; D and trimming were worked out from the DNA. The top ten hold over 8% of the sample, which has some 150,000 clones, around 83% seen once.

The sequenced material came from peripheral blood. The chain recombines TRBV4-3 with TRBJ1-4, with 8 bases identical to TRBD1. This clonotype was obtained from a woman aged 50 to 60 with acute or convalescent COVID-19. The CDR3 sequence is CASSQDPTLRTGRGEKLFF. CDR3 sequence (DNA): TGCGCCAGCAGCCAAGACCCCACGCTAAGGACAGGGCGAGGCGAAAAACTGTTTTTT.